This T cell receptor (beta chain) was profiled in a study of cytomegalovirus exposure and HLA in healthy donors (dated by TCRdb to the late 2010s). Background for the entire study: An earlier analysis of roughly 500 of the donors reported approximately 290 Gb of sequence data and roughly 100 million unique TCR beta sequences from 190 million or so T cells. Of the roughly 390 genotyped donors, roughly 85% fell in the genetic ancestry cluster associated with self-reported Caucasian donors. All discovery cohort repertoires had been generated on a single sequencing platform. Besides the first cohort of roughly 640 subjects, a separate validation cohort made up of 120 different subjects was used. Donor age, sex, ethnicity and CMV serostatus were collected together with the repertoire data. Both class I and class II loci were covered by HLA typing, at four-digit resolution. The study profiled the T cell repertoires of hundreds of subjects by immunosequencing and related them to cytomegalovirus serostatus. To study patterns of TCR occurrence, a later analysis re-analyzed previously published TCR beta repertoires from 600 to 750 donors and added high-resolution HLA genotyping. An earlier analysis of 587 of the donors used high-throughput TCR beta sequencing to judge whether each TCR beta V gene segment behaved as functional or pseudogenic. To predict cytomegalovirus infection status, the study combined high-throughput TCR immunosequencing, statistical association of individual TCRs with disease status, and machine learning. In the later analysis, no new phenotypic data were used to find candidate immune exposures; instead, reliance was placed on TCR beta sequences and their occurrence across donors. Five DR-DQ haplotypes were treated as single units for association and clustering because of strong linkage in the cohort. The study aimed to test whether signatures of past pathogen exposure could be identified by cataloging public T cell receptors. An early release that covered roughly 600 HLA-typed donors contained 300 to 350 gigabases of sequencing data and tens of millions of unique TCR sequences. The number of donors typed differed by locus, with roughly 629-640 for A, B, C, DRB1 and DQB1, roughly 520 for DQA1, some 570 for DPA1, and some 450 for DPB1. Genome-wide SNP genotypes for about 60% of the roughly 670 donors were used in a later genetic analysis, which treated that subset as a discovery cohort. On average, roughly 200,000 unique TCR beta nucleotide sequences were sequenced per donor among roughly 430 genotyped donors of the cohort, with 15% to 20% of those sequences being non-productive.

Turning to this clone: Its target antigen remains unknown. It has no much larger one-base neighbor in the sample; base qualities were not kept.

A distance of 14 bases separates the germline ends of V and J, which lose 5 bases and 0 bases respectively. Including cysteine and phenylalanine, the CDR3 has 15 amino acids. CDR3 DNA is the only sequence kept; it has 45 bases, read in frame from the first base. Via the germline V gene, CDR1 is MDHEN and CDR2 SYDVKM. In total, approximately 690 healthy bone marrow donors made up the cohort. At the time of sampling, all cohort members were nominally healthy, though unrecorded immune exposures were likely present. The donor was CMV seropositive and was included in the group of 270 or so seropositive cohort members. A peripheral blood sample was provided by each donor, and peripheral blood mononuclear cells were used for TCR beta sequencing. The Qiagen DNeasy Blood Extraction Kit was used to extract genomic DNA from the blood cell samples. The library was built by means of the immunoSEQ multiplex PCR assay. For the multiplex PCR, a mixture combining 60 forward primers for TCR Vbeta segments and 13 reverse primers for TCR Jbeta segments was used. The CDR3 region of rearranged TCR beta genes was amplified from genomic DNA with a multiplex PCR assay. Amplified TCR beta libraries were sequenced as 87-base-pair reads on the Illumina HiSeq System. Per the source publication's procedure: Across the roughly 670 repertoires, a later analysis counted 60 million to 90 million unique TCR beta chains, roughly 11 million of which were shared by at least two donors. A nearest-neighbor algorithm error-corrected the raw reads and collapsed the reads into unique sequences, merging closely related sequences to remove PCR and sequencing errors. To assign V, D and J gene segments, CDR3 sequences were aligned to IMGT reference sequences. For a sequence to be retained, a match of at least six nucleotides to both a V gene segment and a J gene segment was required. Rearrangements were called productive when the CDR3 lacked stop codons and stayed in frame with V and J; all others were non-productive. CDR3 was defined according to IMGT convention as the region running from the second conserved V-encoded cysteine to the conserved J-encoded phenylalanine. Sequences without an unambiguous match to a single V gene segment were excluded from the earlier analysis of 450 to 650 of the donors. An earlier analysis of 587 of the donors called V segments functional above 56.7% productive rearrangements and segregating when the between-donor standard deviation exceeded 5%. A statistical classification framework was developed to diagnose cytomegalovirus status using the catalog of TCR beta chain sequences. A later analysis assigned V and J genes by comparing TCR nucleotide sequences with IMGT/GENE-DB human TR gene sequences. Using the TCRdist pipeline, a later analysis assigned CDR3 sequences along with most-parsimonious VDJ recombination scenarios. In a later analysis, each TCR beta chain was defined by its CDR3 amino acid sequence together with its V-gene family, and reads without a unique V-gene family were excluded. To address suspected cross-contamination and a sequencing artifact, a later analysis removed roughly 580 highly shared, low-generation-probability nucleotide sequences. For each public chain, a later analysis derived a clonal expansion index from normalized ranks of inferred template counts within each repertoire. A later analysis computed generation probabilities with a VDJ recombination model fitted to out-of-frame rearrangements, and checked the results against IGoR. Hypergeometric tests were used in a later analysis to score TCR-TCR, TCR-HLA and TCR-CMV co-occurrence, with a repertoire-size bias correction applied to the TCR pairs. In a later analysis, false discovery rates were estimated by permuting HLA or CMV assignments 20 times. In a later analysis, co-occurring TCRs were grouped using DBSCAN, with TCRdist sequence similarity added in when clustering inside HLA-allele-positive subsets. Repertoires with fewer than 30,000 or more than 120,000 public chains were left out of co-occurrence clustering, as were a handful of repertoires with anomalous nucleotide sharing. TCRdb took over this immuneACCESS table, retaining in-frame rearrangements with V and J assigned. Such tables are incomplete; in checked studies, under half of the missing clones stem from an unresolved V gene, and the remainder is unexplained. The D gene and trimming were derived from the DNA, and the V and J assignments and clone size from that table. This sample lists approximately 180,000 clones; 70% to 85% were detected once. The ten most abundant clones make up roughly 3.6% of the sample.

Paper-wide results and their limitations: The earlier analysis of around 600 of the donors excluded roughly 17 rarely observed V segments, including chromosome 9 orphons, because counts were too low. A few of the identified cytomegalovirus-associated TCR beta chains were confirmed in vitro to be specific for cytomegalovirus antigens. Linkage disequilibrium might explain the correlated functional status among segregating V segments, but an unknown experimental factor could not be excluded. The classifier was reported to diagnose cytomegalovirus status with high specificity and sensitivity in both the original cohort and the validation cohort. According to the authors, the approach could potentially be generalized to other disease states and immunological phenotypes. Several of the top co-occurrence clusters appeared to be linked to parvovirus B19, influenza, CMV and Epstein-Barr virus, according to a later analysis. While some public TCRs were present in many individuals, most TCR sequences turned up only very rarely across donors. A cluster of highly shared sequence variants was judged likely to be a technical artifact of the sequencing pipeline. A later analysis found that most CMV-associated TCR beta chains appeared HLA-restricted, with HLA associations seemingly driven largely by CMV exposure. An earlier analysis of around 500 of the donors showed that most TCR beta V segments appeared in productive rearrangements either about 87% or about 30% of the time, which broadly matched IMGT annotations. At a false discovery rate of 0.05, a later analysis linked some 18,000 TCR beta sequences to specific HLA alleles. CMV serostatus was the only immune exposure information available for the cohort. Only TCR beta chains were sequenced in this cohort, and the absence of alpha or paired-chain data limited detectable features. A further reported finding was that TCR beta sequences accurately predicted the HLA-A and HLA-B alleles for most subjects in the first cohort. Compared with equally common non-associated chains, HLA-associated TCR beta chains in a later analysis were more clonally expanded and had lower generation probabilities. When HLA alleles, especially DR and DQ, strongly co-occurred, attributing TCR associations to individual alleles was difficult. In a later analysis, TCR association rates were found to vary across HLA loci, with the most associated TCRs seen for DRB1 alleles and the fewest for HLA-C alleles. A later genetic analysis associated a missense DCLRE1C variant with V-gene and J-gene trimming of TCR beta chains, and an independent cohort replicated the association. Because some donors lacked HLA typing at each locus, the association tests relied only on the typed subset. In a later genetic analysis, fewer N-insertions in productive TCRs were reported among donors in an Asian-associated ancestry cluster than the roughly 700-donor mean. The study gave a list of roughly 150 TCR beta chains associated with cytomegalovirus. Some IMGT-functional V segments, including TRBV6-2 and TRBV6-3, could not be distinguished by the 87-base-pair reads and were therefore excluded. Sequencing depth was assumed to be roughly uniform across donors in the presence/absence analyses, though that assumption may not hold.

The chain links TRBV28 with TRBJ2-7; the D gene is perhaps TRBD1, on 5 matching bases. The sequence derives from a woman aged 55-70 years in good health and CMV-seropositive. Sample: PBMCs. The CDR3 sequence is CASSPTGWLSYEQYF. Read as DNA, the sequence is TGTGCCAGCAGTCCTACAGGTTGGCTCTCCTACGAGCAGTACTTC.